The present T cell receptor beta chain was sequenced within a study of T cell changes during pregnancy in multiple sclerosis. Only in-frame clones appear in the TCRdb table, and some are missing; sequencing was by immunoSEQ multiplex PCR. The sample consists of about 50,000 clones, approximately 93% of them appearing once. The specimen was CD4+ T cells from peripheral blood mononuclear cells, collected in the third trimester of pregnancy. This sequence originates from a female donor with multiple sclerosis, enrolled in a pregnancy study.

Written as DNA, the CDR3 is TGTGCCAGTAGTATCTTACACCCGGGACAGGGGATCGATGGCTACACCTTC. Translation gives CASSILHPGQGIDGYTF. V gene TRBV19 combines with J gene TRBJ1-2; 10 nucleotides agree with TRBD1. J lost 6 bases, V lost 3 bases, and 13 bases had no gene match. The CDR3 has 17 amino acids. Per germline, CDR1 LNHDA and CDR2 SQIVND (reference sequence). Together with reference TRBV19 and TRBJ1-2, the CDR3 gives the full variable domain: DGGITQSPKYLFRKEGQNVTLSCEQNLNHDAMYWYRQDPGQGLRLIYYSQIVNDFQKGDIAEGYSVSREKKESFPLTVTSAQKNPTAFYLCASSILHPGQGIDGYTFGSGTRLTVV.